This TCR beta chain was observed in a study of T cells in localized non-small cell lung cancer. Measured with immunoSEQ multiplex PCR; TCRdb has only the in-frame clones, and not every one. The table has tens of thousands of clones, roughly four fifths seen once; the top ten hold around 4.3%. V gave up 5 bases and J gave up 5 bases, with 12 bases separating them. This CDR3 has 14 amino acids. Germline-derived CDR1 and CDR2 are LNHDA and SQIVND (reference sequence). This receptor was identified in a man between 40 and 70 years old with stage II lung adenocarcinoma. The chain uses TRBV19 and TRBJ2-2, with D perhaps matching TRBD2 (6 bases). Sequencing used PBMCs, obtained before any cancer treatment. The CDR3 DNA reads TGTGCCAGTAGTGCTCGAGGGAGGACCGGGGAGCTGTTTTTT. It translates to CASSARGRTGELFF.